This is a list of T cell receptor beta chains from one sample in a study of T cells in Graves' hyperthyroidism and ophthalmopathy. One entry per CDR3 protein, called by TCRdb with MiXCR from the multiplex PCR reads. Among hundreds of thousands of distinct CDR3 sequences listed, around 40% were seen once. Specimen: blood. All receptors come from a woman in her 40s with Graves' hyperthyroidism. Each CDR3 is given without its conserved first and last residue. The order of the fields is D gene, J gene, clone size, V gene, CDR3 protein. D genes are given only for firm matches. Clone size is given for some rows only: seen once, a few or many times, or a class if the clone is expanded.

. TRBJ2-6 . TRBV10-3 AISIAGANVLT
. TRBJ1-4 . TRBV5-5 ASSVGPNEKLF
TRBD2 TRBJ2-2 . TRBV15 ATSSSRLAGTGELF
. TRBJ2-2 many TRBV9 ASSVDIMTGELF
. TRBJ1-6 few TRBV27 ASNWGASSPLH
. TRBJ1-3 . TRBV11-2 ASSPKPQGRGNTIY
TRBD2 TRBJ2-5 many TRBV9 ASSVGWEGETQY
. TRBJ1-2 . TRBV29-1 SQVRANYGYT
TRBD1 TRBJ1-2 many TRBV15 ATSRSRDRGRYGYT
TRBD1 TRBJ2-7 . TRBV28 ASSVGTVNYEQY
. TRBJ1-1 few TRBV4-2 ASSQTIRNTEAF
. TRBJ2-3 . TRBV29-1 SVTWGARSTDTQY
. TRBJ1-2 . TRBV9 ASSFGPAAGPRNSYGYT
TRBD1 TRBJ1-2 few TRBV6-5 ASSYDRASGYT
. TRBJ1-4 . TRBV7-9 ASSLGSDSSGGEKLF
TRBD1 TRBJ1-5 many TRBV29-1 SVEWFSTGEHQPQH
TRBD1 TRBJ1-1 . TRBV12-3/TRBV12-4 ASSQTGQGNTEAF
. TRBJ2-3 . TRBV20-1 SASLVAHSTDTQY
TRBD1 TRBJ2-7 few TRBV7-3 ASSYPDRGKNQDEQY
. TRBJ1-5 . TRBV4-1 ASSPSPLAGGDQPQH
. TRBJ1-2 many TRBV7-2 ASSLPGRLYGYT
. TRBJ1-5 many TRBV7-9 ASSSQSQTGQPQH
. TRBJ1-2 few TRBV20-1 SARDLGTVYGYT
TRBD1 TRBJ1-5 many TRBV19 ASSLDRDQYQPQH
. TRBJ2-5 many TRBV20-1 SARSREETQY
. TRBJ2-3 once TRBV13 ASRFATQLSSTDTQY
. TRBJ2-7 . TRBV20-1 SAGGQFDEQY
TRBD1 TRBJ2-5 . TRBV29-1 SVDGQARSF
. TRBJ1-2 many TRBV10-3 AISEVGSGRSGYT
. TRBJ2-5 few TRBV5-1 ASSLDPPTQY
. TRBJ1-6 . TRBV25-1 ASSAAGLWGSPLH
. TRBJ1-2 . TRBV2 ASSFQLLDYT
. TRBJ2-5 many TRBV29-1 SVEPPEGTETQY
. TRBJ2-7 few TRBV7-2 ASSSLAGQLRSYEQY
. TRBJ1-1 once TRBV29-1 SAEDSLNTEAF